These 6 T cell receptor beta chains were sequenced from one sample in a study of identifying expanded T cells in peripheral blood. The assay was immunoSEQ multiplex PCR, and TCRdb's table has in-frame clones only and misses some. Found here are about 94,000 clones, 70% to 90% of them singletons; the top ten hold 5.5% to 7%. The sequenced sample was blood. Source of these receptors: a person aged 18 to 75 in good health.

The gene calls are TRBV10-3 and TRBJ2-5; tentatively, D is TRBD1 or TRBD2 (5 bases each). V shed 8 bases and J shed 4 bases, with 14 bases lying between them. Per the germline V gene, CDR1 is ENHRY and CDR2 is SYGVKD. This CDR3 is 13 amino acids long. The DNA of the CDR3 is TGTGCCATCCAATGGGACCCTACAGAGACCCAGTACTTC. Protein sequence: CAIQWDPTETQYF.

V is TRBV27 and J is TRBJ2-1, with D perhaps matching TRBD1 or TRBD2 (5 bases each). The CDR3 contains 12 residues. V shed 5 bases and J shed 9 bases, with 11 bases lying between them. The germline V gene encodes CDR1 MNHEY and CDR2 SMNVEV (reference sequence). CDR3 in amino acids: CASSEGWGEQFF. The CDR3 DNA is TGTGCCAGCAGTGAGGGGTGGGGTGAGCAGTTCTTC.

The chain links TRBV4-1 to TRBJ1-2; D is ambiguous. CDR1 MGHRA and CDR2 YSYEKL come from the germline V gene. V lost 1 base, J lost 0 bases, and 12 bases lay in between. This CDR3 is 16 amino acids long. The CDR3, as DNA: TGCGCCAGCAGCCAAGGTGGCGGAGGTTCTAACTATGGCTACACCTTC. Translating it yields CASSQGGGGSNYGYTF.

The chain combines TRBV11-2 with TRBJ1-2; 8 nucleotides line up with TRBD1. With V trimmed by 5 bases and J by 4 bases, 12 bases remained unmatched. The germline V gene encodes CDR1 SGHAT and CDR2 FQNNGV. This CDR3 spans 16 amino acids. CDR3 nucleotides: TGTGCCAGCAGCCCGAGCGGGACAGGCTTGACCTATGGCTACACCTTC. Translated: CASSPSGTGLTYGYTF.

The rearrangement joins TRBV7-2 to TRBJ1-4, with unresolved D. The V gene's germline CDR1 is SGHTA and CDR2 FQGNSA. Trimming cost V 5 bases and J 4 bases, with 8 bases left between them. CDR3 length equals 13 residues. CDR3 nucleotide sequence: TGTGCCAGCAGCGTGACCGGTAATGAAAAACTGTTTTTT. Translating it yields CASSVTGNEKLFF.

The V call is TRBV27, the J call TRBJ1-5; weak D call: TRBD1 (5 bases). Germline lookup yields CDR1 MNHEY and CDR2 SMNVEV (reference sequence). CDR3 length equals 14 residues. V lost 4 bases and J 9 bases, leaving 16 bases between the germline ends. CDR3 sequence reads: CASSSSGTPSPQHF. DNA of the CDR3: TGTGCCAGCAGTTCATCCGGGACCCCCTCGCCCCAGCATTTT.